This T cell receptor beta chain was obtained from a study of blood T cell repertoires in COVID-19. Study overall: Some COVID-19 samples were acute and others convalescent; all came from the United States, Italy and Spain. Sample material is recorded as cDNA or gDNA derived from T cells, B-cell-depleted T cells, or PBMCs.

Authors' methods: Amplification from reference gene primers served as the basis for estimated nucleated cell counts. The protocol was immunoSEQ multiplex PCR, while the TCRdb copy is restricted to in-frame clones and leaves out a portion. V, J and clone size reflect that table, while D and trimming were determined from the DNA. This table holds 150,000 to 200,000 clones, about 90% found once. The sequence was collected from a man in his sixties or seventies with active or convalescent COVID-19. Sequenced material: peripheral blood.

This chain's CDR3 is CASSLLASGNTIYF. The CDR3 bases are TGTGCCAGCAGCCTTCTAGCCTCTGGAAACACCATATATTTT. The chain joins TRBV6-2 or TRBV6-3 to TRBJ1-3; D ambiguous. Germline V gives CDR1 MNHEY, CDR2 SVGEGT. This CDR3 contains 14 residues. The V end lost 6 bases, the J end lost 0 bases, and 9 bases lay between the germline ends.